The 29 T cell receptor beta chains below were found in one sample sequenced in a study of shared clonotypes between healthy human individuals. Using immunoSEQ multiplex PCR, the repertoire was profiled, and TCRdb retains in-frame clones only, with some absent. The profile shows hundreds of thousands of clones, around three quarters of them singletons. The sequenced sample consisted of PBMCs. The origin of the receptors is a woman aged 40 to 50 in good health. Some clones in this sample may be carry-over from other donors' samples.

This chain connects TRBV27 to TRBJ1-2, with TRBD1 matching 9 bases. The CDR3 length is 12 residues. Looked up from germline, CDR1 is MNHEY and CDR2 is SMNVEV (reference sequence). Trimming took 7 bases from V and 7 from J; bases not matched to a gene: 4. In DNA, the CDR3 is TGTGCCAGCAAACAGGGGGCCGGTGGCTACACCTTC. It is translated as CASKQGAGGYTF.

This clone was found a few times. This clone may be a read error of a much larger clone one base away. This chain uses TRBV6-4 with TRBJ1-1; D is unclear. Germline V lookup: CDR1 MRHNA, CDR2 SNTAGT. The CDR3 sequence is 13 residues long. V lost 4 bases, J lost 1 base, and 7 bases lay in between. The CDR3 DNA sequence: TGTGCCAGCAGTGCCGGGGAGAACACTGAAGCTTTCTTT. Amino acids: CASSAGENTEAFF.

The chain recombines TRBV2 with TRBJ2-3, with a tentative D call TRBD2 (5 bases). Per germline, CDR1 SNHLY and CDR2 FYNNEI. The CDR3 loop spans 16 amino acids. Deletions cut 4 bases from V and 2 bases from J, with 16 bases between. The CDR3 DNA reads TGTGCCAGCAGTGGAGGGATAGGGTACCTCACAGATACGCAGTATTTT. Translation gives CASSGGIGYLTDTQYF.

The V and J genes are TRBV7-9 and TRBJ1-2; D is possibly TRBD1 (6 bases). The CDR3 sequence is 17 residues long. Germline values: CDR1 SEHNR, CDR2 FQNEAQ (reference sequence). Trimming took off 8 bases at V and 4 bases at J, with 26 bases between the two ends. The CDR3 nucleotides read TGTGCCAGCTCTGCAGTGCGGGGGCCTATCACAAGCTATGGCTACACCTTC. The encoded protein is CASSAVRGPITSYGYTF.

The chain joins TRBV2 to TRBJ1-3; D unclear. The CDR3 is 15 residues long. Trimming stripped 5 bases from V and 1 base from J, with 12 bases between. CDR1 and CDR2 (germline): SNHLY, FYNNEI. The CDR3 loop is CASSTTLGSGNTIYF. The CDR3 nucleotides read TGTGCCAGCAGTACGACCTTGGGGTCTGGAAACACCATATATTTT.

The chain joins TRBV2 to TRBJ2-1; tentative D call: TRBD1 (5 bases). Trimming pared 6 bases from V and 0 bases from J, leaving 9 bases between. The CDR3 is made up of 14 amino acids. Per germline, CDR1 SNHLY and CDR2 FYNNEI. The CDR3 bases are TGTGCCAGCAGAGCGCAGGGCTCCTACAATGAGCAGTTCTTC. Translating gives CASRAQGSYNEQFF. The full variable domain, completed using reference TRBV2 and TRBJ2-1, is EPEVTQTPSHQVTQMGQEVILRCVPISNHLYFYWYRQILGQKVEFLVSFYNNEISEKSEIFDDQFSVERPDGSNFTLKIRSTKLEDSAMYFCASRAQGSYNEQFFGPGTRLTVL.

This clone was counted a single time. J is TRBJ1-4 and V is TRBV5-6; D is unclear. The CDR3 length is 13 residues. Trimming shortened V by 1 base and J by 8 bases, and 9 bases separated the two germline ends. Germline lookup yields CDR1 SGHDT and CDR2 YYEEEE. The CDR3 sequence: CASSLSTVEKLFF. The CDR3 DNA follows: TGTGCCAGCAGCTTGTCTACGGTCGAAAAACTGTTTTTT. The full variable domain, with the rest looked up from reference TRBV5-6 and TRBJ1-4, is DAGVTQSPTHLIKTRGQQVTLRCSPKSGHDTVSWYQQALGQGPQFIFQYYEEEERQRGNFPDRFSGHQFPNYSSELNVNALLLGDSALYLCASSLSTVEKLFFGSGTQLSVL.

J is TRBJ2-1 and V is TRBV2; 11 bases are shared with TRBD2. Germline lookup yields CDR1 SNHLY and CDR2 FYNNEI. The V and J ends lost 9 bases and 2 bases, in that order; junction bases with no gene match: 0. The CDR3 totals 13 residues. The CDR3: CARTSGAYNEQFF. In nucleotides, the CDR3 is TGTGCCAGGACTAGCGGGGCCTACAATGAGCAGTTCTTC.

The J gene is TRBJ1-2, the V gene TRBV10-3, with 9 bases identical to TRBD1. V lost 4 bases, J lost 6 bases, and 3 bases stayed unmatched. CDR1 is ENHRY, CDR2 SYGVKD, per germline. The CDR3 runs to 13 residues. This CDR3 is CAISVGQGNGYTF. DNA for the CDR3: TGTGCCATCAGTGTCGGACAGGGGAATGGCTACACCTTC.

Remarks on this clone: Since a much larger clone is just one base distant, this may be a read error. The chain combines TRBV30 with TRBJ1-5; D is ambiguous. The CDR3 has 11 residues. Deletions cut 8 bases from V and 4 bases from J, with 9 bases between. CDR1 is GTSNPN and CDR2 is SVGIG in the germline V gene (reference sequence). The CDR3 DNA sequence: TGTGCCAGCAGCTTTAATCAGCCCCAGCATTTT. Translation gives CASSFNQPQHF.

DNA of the CDR3: TGTGCCAGCAGTTTCTCCCCGACTAGCGGGTATAGTAATGAGCAGTTCTTC. It yields the protein CASSFSPTSGYSNEQFF. The gene calls are TRBV28 and TRBJ2-1; TRBD2 matches 10 bases. With 3 bases clipped from V and 7 bases from J, the junction kept 12 bases outside the gene matches. The germline V gene encodes CDR1 MDHEN and CDR2 SYDVKM. The CDR3 has 17 residues.

This rearrangement joins TRBV7-9 to TRBJ2-5; 10 nucleotides agree with TRBD2. The V gene's germline CDR1 is SEHNR and CDR2 FQNEAQ (reference sequence). V was clipped by 5 bases and J by 2 bases; unmatched bases: 5. There are 15 residues in the CDR3. The CDR3 DNA reads as TGTGCCAGCAGCCTACTAGCGGGAATACAAGAGACCCAGTACTTC. As protein: CASSLLAGIQETQYF.

Of note for this clone: One end of the junction varies from germline; a read error may be responsible. The V and J genes are TRBV7-7 and TRBJ2-3, with D tentatively TRBD2 (6 bases). Germline CDR1 SSHAT, CDR2 FNYEAQ (reference sequence). This CDR3 contains 15 residues. The CDR3 DNA sequence: TGTGCTAGCAGCTTAGTCGGGGGAATTGGGGATACGCAGTATTTT. Translation gives CASSLVGGIGDTQYF.

The chain couples TRBV4-1 to TRBJ2-3, with D unresolved. The germline V and J ends were trimmed by 0 bases and 4 bases, with 5 bases remaining between them. The CDR3 is 13 residues long. In germline, CDR1 is MGHRA, CDR2 YSYEKL. CDR3 sequence (DNA): TGCGCCAGCAGCCAAGATCAGGCAGATACGCAGTATTTT. As protein: CASSQDQADTQYF.

The chain employs TRBV6-1 and TRBJ2-7; D is ambiguous. CDR3 length: 11 residues. Trimming left V 4 bases short and J 4 bases short, with 5 bases between. Germline V gene data show CDR1 as MNHNS and CDR2 as SASEGT. Written as DNA, the CDR3 is TGTGCCAGCAGTGGGCTTTACGAGCAGTACTTC. This sequence encodes CASSGLYEQYF.

The V and J genes are TRBV30 and TRBJ1-1, with D unresolved. The CDR3 sequence is 14 residues long. The germline V and J ends were trimmed by 1 base and 4 bases, with 13 bases remaining between them. Germline-derived CDR1 and CDR2 are GTSNPN and SVGIG (reference sequence). CDR3 sequence: CAWSAENQLTEAFF. Written as DNA, the CDR3 is TGTGCCTGGAGTGCAGAAAACCAACTCACTGAAGCTTTCTTT.

This sequence joins TRBV10-2 and TRBJ1-1, with unresolved D. V lost 3 bases and J lost 0, with 8 bases in between. Germline CDR1 is WSHSY and CDR2 is SAAADI. The CDR3 sequence is 14 residues long. The CDR3 sequence: CASSDLNMNTEAFF. The DNA for the CDR3 is TGCGCCAGCAGTGACTTAAATATGAACACTGAAGCTTTCTTT.

This sequence joins TRBV6-1 and TRBJ2-3; 9 bases are a match to TRBD2. The CDR3 runs 16 residues. Germline lookup yields CDR1 MNHNS and CDR2 SASEGT. V shed 3 bases and J 4 bases; nucleotides not matched to a gene: 8. CDR3 nucleotide sequence: TGTGCCAGCAGTGATAATAGCGGGAGTGGTCCAGATACGCAGTATTTT. It specifies CASSDNSGSGPDTQYF.

The chain carries TRBV9 and TRBJ2-5; the match to TRBD2 covers 11 bases. Germline V lookup: CDR1 SGDLS, CDR2 YYNGEE. The CDR3 contains 15 residues. Trimming cost V 3 bases and J 5 bases; bases outside gene matches: 6. This chain's CDR3 is CASSAWTSGLETQYF. Written as DNA, the CDR3 is TGTGCCAGCAGCGCCTGGACTAGCGGGTTGGAGACCCAGTACTTC.

The chain employs TRBV28 and TRBJ2-7; D gene unclear. This CDR3 spans 15 amino acids. Germline lookup yields CDR1 MDHEN and CDR2 SYDVKM. The V gene lost 4 bases and the J gene lost 5 bases, with 18 bases spanning the gap. The CDR3 sequence: CASSSTGQPRDEQYF. The DNA of the CDR3 is TGTGCCAGCAGTTCCACTGGCCAGCCCCGGGACGAGCAGTACTTC.

The chain combines TRBV5-6 with TRBJ2-7; 8 positions match TRBD1. V was pared by 2 bases and J by 0 bases, with 1 base of the junction left unmatched. The CDR3 extends over 14 amino acids. From germline, CDR1 is SGHDT and CDR2 YYEEEE. The CDR3 DNA is TGTGCCAGCAGCTTCCAGGGGGCCTCCTACGAGCAGTACTTC. This translates into CASSFQGASYEQYF.

The chain joins TRBV15 to TRBJ2-1; 8 bases fit TRBD1. J lost 9 bases, V lost 4 bases, and 5 bases had no gene match. The germline V gene has CDR1 LNHNV and CDR2 YYDKDF (reference sequence). The CDR3 sequence is 13 residues long. CDR3: CATSKDRVGEQFF. CDR3 bases: TGTGCCACCAGCAAGGACAGGGTTGGTGAGCAGTTCTTC.

This clone has a handful of counts. This sequence joins TRBV19 and TRBJ1-5; tentatively, D is TRBD1 (6 bases). Germline CDR1 is LNHDA and CDR2 is SQIVND (reference sequence). The CDR3 is 15 residues long. Trimming stripped 5 bases from V and 6 bases from J, with 17 bases between. The CDR3 reads CASSATPGQSQPQHF. The DNA of the CDR3 is TGTGCCAGTAGTGCGACCCCAGGACAGTCTCAGCCCCAGCATTTT.

With respect to this clone: The sample holds other DNA sequences that translate to the same CDR3. This chain connects TRBV5-1 to TRBJ1-5, with TRBD1 identical over 10 bases. With V trimmed by 4 bases and J by 5 bases, 3 bases remained unmatched. The CDR3 is 14 amino acids. Germline V gene lookup returns CDR1 SGHRS and CDR2 YFSETQ. CDR3 sequence reads: CASSPDRGDQPQHF. The CDR3 DNA follows: TGCGCCAGCAGCCCGGACAGGGGGGATCAGCCCCAGCATTTT.

The rearrangement joins TRBV11-2 to TRBJ2-3; TRBD2 matches at 13 bases. Germline V gives CDR1 SGHAT, CDR2 FQNNGV. The CDR3 is 15 amino acids. With 0 bases clipped from V and 11 bases from J, the junction kept 5 bases outside the gene matches. The CDR3 spells CASSLEGLAGTRQYF. The CDR3, as DNA: TGTGCCAGCAGCTTAGAGGGACTAGCGGGAACCCGGCAGTATTTT.

The chain has TRBV30 and TRBJ2-7; no definite D call. Trimming removed 1 base from V and 7 bases from J, with 17 bases in between. The CDR3 is 14 residues long. Germline V gene data show CDR1 as GTSNPN and CDR2 as SVGIG (reference sequence). This CDR3 is CAWSGVLPKGEQYF. The DNA of the CDR3 is TGTGCCTGGAGTGGAGTTTTGCCAAAAGGGGAGCAGTACTTC.

This clone was seen a handful of times. The J gene is TRBJ1-4, the V gene TRBV10-3, with a tentative D call TRBD1 (5 bases). Germline CDR1 ENHRY, CDR2 SYGVKD. Deletions cut 4 bases from V and 3 bases from J, with 6 bases between. This CDR3 is built from 13 residues. In DNA form, the CDR3 reads TGTGCCATCAGTGGCAGGGCTAATGAAAAACTGTTTTTT. Translating it yields CAISGRANEKLFF.

About this clone itself: The sample holds other DNA sequences that translate to the same CDR3. The chain employs TRBV7-9 and TRBJ1-1; TRBD1 might be the D (5 bases). V dropped 2 bases and J dropped 3 bases, with 7 bases sitting between them. Per the germline V gene, CDR1 is SEHNR and CDR2 is FQNEAQ (reference sequence). CDR3 size: 13 residues. For the CDR3, the DNA is TGTGCCAGCAGCTTACGAGGGGACACTGAAGCTTTCTTT. Translating it yields CASSLRGDTEAFF. The variable domain in full, completed from reference TRBV7-9 and TRBJ1-1, reads DTGVSQNPRHKITKRGQNVTFRCDPISEHNRLYWYRQTLGQGPEFLTYFQNEAQLEKSRLLSDRFSAERPKGSFSTLEIQRTEQGDSAMYLCASSLRGDTEAFFGQGTRLTVV.

The chain joins TRBV5-4 to TRBJ2-5, with TRBD2 matching over 10 bases. V shed 5 bases and J 2 bases; nucleotides not matched to a gene: 9. Looked up from germline, CDR1 is SGHNT and CDR2 is YYREEE (reference sequence). The CDR3 is 16 residues long. The CDR3 region has the DNA TGTGCCAGCAGTCTAAGCGGGAGGGGCCCACAAGAGACCCAGTACTTC. Translated, it gives CASSLSGRGPQETQYF. Full variable domain (outside the CDR3, taken from reference TRBV5-4 and TRBJ2-5): ETGVTQSPTHLIKTRGQQVTLRCSSQSGHNTVSWYQQALGQGPQFIFQYYREEENGRGNFPPRFSGLQFPNYSSELNVNALELDDSALYLCASSLSGRGPQETQYFGPGTRLLVL.